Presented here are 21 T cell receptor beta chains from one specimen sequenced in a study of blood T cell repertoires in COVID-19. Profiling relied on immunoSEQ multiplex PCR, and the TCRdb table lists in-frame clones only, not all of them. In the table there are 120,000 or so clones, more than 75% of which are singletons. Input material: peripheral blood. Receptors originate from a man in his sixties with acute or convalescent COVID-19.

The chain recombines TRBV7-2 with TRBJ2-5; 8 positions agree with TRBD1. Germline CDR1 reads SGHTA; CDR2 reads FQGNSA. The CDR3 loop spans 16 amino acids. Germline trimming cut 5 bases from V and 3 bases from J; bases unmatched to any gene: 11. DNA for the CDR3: TGTGCCAGCAGCCCAAAAAGCACAGGGGGAAAAGAGACCCAGTACTTC. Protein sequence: CASSPKSTGGKETQYF.

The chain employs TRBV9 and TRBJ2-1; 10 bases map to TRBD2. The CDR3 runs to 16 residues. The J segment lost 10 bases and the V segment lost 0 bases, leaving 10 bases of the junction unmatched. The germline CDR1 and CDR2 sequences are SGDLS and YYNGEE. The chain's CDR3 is CASSVGPSGSVREQFF. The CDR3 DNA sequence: TGTGCCAGCAGCGTAGGTCCTAGCGGGAGCGTACGAGAGCAGTTCTTC. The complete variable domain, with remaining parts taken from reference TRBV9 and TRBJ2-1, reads DSGVTQTPKHLITATGQRVTLRCSPRSGDLSVYWYQQSLDQGLQFLIQYYNGEERAKGNILERFSAQQFPDLHSELNLSSLELGDSALYFCASSVGPSGSVREQFFGPGTRLTVL.

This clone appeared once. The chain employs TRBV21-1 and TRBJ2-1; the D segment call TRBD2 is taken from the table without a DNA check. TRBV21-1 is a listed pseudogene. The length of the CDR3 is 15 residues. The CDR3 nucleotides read TGTGCCAGCAGTCCGGGACTAGCGGGAGGGGAAGAGCAGTTCTTC. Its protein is CASSPGLAGGEEQFF.

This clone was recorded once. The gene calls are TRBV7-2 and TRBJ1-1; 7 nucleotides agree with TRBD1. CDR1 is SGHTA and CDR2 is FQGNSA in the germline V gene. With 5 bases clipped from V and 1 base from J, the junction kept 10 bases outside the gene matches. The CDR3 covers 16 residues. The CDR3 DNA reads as TGTGCCAGCAGCCCAAGCCCGGACAGGTGGAACACTGAAGCTTTCTTT. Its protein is CASSPSPDRWNTEAFF.

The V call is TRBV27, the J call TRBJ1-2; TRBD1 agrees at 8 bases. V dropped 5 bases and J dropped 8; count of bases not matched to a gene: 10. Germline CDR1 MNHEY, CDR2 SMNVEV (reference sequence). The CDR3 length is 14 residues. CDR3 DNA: TGTGCCAGCAGTACCTCGGACAGGGTTGGGGGCTACACCTTC. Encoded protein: CASSTSDRVGGYTF.

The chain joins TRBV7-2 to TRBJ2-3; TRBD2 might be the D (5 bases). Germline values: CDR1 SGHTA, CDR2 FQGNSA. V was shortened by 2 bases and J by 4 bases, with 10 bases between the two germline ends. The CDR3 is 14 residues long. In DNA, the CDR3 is TGTGCCAGCAGCTTATTCGGGAACGCAGATACGCAGTATTTT. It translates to CASSLFGNADTQYF.

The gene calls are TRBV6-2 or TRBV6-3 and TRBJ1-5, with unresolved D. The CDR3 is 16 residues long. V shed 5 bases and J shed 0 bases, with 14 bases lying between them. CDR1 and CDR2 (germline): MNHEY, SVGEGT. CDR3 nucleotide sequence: TGTGCCAGCAGTGGCGGTACGACCACTAGCAATCAGCCCCAGCATTTT. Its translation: CASSGGTTTSNQPQHF.

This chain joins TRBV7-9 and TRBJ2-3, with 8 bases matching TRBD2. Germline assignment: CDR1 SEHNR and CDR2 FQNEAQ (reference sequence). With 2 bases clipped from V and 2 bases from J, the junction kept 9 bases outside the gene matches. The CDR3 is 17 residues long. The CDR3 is CASSLRPGLVNTDTQYF. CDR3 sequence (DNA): TGTGCCAGCAGCTTAAGACCGGGACTAGTTAACACAGATACGCAGTATTTT.

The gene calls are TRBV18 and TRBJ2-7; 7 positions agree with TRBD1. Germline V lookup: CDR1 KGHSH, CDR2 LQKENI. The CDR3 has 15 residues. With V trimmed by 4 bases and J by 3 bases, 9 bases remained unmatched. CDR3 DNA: TGTGCCAGCTCACAAAGGGTGACAGGGAACTACGAGCAGTACTTC. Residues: CASSQRVTGNYEQYF.

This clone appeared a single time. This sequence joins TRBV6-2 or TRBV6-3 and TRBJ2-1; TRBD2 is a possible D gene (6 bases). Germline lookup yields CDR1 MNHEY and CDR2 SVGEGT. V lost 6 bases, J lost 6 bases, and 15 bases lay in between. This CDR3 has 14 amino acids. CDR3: CASSSLGGSNEQFF. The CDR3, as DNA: TGTGCCAGCAGCAGCCTCGGGGGTAGCAATGAGCAGTTCTTC.

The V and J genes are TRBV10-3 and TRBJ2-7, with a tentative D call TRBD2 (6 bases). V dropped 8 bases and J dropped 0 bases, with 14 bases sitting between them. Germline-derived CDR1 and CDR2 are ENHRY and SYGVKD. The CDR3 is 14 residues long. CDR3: CAIGSPSASYEQYF. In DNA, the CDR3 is TGTGCCATCGGCTCTCCTAGCGCCTCCTACGAGCAGTACTTC.

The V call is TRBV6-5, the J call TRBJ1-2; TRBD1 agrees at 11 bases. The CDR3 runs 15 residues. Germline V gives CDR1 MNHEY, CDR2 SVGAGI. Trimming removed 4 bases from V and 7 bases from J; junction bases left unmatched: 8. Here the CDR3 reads CASSSGQGAWSGYTF. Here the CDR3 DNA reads TGTGCCAGCAGTTCCGGACAGGGGGCGTGGAGTGGCTACACCTTC.

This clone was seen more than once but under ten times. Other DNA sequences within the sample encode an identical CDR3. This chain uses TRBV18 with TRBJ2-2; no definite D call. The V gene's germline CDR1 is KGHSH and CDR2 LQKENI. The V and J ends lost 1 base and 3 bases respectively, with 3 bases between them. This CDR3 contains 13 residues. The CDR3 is CASSPRDTGELFF. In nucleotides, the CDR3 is TGTGCCAGCTCACCACGAGACACCGGGGAGCTGTTTTTT.

CDR3 protein: CASSSPAGTQNTEAFF. The CDR3 DNA reads as TGTGCCAGCAGCTCCCCTGCCGGGACACAGAACACTGAAGCTTTCTTT. V usage is TRBV7-9 and J usage is TRBJ1-1, with D tentatively TRBD1 (6 bases). Germline CDR1 SEHNR, CDR2 FQNEAQ (reference sequence). Trimming left V 4 bases short and J 1 base short, with 16 bases between. This CDR3 is built from 16 residues.

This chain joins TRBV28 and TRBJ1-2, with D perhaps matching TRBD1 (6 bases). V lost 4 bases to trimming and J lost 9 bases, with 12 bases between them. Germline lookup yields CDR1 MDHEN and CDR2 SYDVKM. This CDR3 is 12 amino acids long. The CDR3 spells CASSSVGQSYTF. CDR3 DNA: TGTGCCAGCAGTTCCGTCGGACAGAGCTACACCTTC.

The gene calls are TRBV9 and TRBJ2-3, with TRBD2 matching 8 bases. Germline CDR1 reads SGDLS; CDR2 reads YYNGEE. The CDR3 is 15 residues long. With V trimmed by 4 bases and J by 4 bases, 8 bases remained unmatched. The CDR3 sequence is CASSLETSEADTQYF. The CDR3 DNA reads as TGTGCCAGCAGCCTAGAGACTAGCGAGGCAGATACGCAGTATTTT.

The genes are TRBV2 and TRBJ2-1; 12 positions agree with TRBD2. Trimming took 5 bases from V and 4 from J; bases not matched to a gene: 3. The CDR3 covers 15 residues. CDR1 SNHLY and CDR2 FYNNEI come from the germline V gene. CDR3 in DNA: TGTGCCAGCAGTCTCGGGACTAGCGGGTACAATGAGCAGTTCTTC. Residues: CASSLGTSGYNEQFF.

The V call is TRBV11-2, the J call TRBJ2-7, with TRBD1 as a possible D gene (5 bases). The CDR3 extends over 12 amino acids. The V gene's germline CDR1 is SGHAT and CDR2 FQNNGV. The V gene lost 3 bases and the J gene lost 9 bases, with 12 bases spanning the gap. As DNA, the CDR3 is TGTGCCAGCAGCTTTGGACAAATAGTGCAGTACTTC. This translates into CASSFGQIVQYF.

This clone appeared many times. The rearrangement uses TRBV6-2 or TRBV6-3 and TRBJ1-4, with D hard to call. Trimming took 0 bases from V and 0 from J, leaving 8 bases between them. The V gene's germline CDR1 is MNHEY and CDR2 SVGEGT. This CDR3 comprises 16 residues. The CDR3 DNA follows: TGTGCCAGCAGTTACTCCCGCCAGACAACTAATGAAAAACTGTTTTTT. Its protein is CASSYSRQTTNEKLFF.

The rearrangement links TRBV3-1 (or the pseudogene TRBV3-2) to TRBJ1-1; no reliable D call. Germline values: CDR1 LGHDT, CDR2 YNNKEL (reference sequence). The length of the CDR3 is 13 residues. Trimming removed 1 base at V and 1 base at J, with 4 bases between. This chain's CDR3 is CASSQVWNTEAFF. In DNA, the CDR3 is TGTGCCAGCAGCCAAGTATGGAACACTGAAGCTTTCTTT.

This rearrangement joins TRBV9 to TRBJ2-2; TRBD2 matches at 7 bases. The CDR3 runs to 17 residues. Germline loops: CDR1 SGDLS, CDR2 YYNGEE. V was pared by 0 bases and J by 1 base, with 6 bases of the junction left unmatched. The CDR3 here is CASSVVAGEVNTGELFF. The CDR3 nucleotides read TGTGCCAGCAGCGTAGTGGCGGGGGAGGTGAACACCGGGGAGCTGTTTTTT.